Reported below is one T cell receptor beta chain. No antigen is known for it. This specimen belongs to a study of cytomegalovirus exposure and HLA in healthy donors. Study-wide results and limits: Three CMV-associated chains were confirmed in vitro to be specific for CMV antigens.

It was with 60 Vbeta and 13 Jbeta primers that the PCR ran. Only in-frame clones appear in the TCRdb table, and some are missing; sequencing was by immunoSEQ multiplex PCR. The top ten clones hold about 1.8% of a sample with 120,000 or so clones, over 65% of them seen once. The CDR3 length is 14 residues. CDR1 and CDR2 (germline): LNHDA, SQIVND (reference sequence). The V end was cut by 5 bases, the J end by 4 bases, with 14 bases between. The sequence came from a man aged 18 to 29 in good health and CMV-seronegative. V is TRBV19 and J is TRBJ2-5; perhaps TRBD2 as D (7 bases). Sequenced material: PBMCs. The CDR3 region is CASSQGGGVETQYF. The DNA for the CDR3 is TGTGCCAGTAGTCAAGGGGGGGGCGTAGAGACCCAGTACTTC.